This T cell receptor (beta chain) was captured in a study of CXCR3-negative and CXCR3-positive naive CD8 T cells. The study's findings and limits: Surface CD5 matched across naive subsets, and TRB CDR3 properties served to infer TCR strength.

This clonotype registers medium-sized by frequency. Its target is not known. CDR3 length: 13 amino acids. The germline V gene has CDR1 DFQATT and CDR2 SNEGSKA (reference sequence). Carrying UMI labels, the TRB cDNA libraries were prepared through 5' RACE. TCRdb reprocessed the 5' RACE reads and keeps a single row for each CDR3 protein, giving no DNA. In total, the table holds around 81,000 distinct CDR3 sequences. The sample comprised naive CXCR3- CD8+ T cells from blood. Specified subset: CD45RO-CCR7+CD27+CD95- naive CD8+ T cells lacking CXCR3 (TNR3-). The TCR sequence derives from a human donor in good health. Some clones in this sample may be carry-over from other donors' samples. This sequence joins TRBV20-1 and TRBJ2-7; TCRdb's assignment of TRBD1 cannot be checked, as there is no DNA. The CDR3 loop reads CSARDSRDYEQYF.